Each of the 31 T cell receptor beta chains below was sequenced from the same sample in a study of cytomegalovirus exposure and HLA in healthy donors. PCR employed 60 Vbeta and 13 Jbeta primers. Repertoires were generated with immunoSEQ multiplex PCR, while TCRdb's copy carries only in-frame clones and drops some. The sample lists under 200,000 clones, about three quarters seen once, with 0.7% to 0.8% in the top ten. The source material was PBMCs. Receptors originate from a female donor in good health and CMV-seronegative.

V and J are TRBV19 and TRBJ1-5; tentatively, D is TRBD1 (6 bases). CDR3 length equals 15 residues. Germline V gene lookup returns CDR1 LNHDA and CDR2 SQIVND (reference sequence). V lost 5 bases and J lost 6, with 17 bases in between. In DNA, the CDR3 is TGTGCCAGTAGTCTGGAAGCCTCAGGGGCTCAGCCCCAGCATTTT. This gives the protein CASSLEASGAQPQHF.

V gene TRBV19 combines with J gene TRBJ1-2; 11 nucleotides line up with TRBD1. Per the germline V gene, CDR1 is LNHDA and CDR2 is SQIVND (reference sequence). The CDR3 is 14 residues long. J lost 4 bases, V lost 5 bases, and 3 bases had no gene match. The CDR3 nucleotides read TGTGCCAGTAGTCCAGGGACAGGGGGCTATGGCTACACCTTC. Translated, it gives CASSPGTGGYGYTF.

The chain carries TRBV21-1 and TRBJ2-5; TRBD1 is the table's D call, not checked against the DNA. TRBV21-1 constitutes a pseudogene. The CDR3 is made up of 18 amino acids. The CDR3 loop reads CASSNGHCRTGRRETQYF. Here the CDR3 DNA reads TGTGCCAGCAGCAACGGACACTGCCGGACAGGGAGGAGGGAGACCCAGTACTTC.

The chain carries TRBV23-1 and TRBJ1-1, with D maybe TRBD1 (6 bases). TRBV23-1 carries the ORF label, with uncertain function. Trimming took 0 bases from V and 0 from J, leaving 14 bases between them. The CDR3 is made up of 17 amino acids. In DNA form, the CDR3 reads TGCGCCAGCAGTCAATCGAGGCGGGGGGGCTTGAACACTGAAGCTTTCTTT. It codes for CASSQSRRGGLNTEAFF.

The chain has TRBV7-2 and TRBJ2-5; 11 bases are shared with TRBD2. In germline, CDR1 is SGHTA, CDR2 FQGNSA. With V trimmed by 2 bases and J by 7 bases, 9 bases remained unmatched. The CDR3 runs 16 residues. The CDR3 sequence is CASSLQLAGAGGTQYF. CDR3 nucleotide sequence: TGTGCCAGCAGCTTACAACTAGCGGGGGCCGGGGGGACCCAGTACTTC. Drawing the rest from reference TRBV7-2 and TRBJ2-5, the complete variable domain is GAGVSQSPSNKVTEKGKDVELRCDPISGHTALYWYRQSLGQGLEFLIYFQGNSAPDKSGLPSDRFSAERTGGSVSTLTIQRTQQEDSAVYLCASSLQLAGAGGTQYFGPGTRLLVL.

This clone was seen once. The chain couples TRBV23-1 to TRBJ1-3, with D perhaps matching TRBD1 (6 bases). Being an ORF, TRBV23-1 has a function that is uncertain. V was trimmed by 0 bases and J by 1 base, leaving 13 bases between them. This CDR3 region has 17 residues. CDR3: CASSQSQQGSSGNTIYF. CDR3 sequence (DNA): TGCGCCAGCAGTCAATCACAGCAGGGGTCGTCTGGAAACACCATATATTTT.

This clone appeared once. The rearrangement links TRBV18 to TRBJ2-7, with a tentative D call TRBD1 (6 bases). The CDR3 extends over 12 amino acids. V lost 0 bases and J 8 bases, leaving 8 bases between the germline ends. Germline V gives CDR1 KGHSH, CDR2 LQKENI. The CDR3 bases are TGTGCCAGCTCACCACCCCAGGGGAAGCAGTACTTC. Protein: CASSPPQGKQYF.

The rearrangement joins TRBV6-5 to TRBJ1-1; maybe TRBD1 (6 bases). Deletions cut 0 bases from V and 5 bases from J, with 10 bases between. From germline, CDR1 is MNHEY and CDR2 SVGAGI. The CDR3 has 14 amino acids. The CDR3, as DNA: TGTGCCAGCAGTTACTCCCCGACAGGAACTGAAGCTTTCTTT. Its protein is CASSYSPTGTEAFF.

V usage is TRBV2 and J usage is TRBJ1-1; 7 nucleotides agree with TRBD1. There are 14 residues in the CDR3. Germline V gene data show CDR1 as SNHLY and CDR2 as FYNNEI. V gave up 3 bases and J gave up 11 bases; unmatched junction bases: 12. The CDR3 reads CASSDMVVTGRAFF. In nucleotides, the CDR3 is TGTGCCAGCAGTGATATGGTTGTGACAGGGAGGGCTTTCTTT.

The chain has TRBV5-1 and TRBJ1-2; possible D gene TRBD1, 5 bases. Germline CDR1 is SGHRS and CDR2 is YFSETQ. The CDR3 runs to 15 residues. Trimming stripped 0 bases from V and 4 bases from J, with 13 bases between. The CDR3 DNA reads TGCGCCAGCAGCTTGGAATCCCAGGGACTCTATGGCTACACCTTC. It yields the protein CASSLESQGLYGYTF.

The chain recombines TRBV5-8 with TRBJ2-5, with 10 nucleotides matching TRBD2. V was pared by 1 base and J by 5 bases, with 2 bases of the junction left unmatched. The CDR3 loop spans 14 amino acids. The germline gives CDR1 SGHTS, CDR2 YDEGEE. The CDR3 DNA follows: TGTGCCAGCAGCTTGTCGGGACTAGCGGAGACCCAGTACTTC. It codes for CASSLSGLAETQYF. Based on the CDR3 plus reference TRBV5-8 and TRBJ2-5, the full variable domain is EAGVTQSPTHLIKTRGQQATLRCSPISGHTSVYWYQQALGLGLQFLLWYDEGEERNRGNFPPRFSGRQFPNYSSELNVNALELEDSALYLCASSLSGLAETQYFGPGTRLLVL.

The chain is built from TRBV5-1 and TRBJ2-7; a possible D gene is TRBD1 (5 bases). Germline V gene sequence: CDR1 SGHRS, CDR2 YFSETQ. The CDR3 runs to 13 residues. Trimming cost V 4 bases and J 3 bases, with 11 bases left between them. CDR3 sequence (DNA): TGCGCCAGCAGCCCTGGCAGGGTCTACGAGCAGTACTTC. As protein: CASSPGRVYEQYF. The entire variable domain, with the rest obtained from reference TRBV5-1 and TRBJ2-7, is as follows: KAGVTQTPRYLIKTRGQQVTLSCSPISGHRSVSWYQQTPGQGLQFLFEYFSETQRNKGNFPGRFSGRQFSNSRSEMNVSTLELGDSALYLCASSPGRVYEQYFGPGTRLTVT.

CDR3 region: CATSPGLRASIAAGEQFF. CDR3 DNA: TGTGCCACTTCGCCGGGACTAAGGGCGTCAATAGCGGCTGGTGAGCAGTTCTTC. The V call is TRBV19, the J call TRBJ2-1; 7 nucleotides agree with TRBD2. V trimming: 10 bases; J trimming: 9 bases; junction bases outside the gene matches: 27. CDR1 and CDR2 from the germline V gene are LNHDA and SQIVND (reference sequence). The CDR3 runs to 18 residues.

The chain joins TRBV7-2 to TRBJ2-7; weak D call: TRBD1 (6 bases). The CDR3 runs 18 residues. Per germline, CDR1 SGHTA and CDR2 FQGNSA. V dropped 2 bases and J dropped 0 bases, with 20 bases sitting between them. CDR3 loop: CASSLKQGPSPYSYEQYF. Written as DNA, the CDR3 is TGTGCCAGCAGCTTAAAGCAGGGGCCGTCGCCTTACTCCTACGAGCAGTACTTC.

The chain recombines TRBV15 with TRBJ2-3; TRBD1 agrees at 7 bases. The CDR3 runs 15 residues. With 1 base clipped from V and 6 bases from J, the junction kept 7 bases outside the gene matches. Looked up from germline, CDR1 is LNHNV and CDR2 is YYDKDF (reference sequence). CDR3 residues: CATSRGGPRGDTQYF. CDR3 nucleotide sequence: TGTGCCACCAGCAGAGGAGGGCCCAGGGGGGATACGCAGTATTTT.

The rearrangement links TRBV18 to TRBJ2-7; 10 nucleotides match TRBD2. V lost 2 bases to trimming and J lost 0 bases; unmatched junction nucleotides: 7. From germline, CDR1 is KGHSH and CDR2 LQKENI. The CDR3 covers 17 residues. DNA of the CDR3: TGTGCCAGCTCACCAGATCCCCTAGCGGGGGTCTCCTACGAGCAGTACTTC. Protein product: CASSPDPLAGVSYEQYF.

In DNA form, the CDR3 reads TGTGCCAGCACGGCGAACACCGGGGAGCTGTTTTTT. Its translation: CASTANTGELFF. The V gene is TRBV7-2, the J gene TRBJ2-2, with D hard to call. The V gene's germline CDR1 is SGHTA and CDR2 FQGNSA. The V end lost 7 bases, the J end lost 0 bases, and 3 bases lay between the germline ends. CDR3 size: 12 residues.

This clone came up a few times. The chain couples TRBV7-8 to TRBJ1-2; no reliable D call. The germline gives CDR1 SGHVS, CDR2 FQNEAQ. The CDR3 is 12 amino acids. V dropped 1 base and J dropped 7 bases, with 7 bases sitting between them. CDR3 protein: CASSLVAGGYTF. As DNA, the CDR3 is TGTGCCAGCAGCTTAGTTGCCGGTGGCTACACCTTC.

The CDR3 sequence is CASSPRGNNLYGYTF. CDR3 DNA sequence: TGTGCCAGCAGCCCGCGGGGGAACAACCTCTATGGCTACACCTTC. The chain recombines TRBV13 with TRBJ1-2; D perhaps matches TRBD1 (5 bases). V was shortened by 5 bases and J by 4 bases, with 17 bases between the two germline ends. The CDR3 has 15 amino acids. Looked up from germline, CDR1 is PRHDT and CDR2 is FYEKMQ (reference sequence).

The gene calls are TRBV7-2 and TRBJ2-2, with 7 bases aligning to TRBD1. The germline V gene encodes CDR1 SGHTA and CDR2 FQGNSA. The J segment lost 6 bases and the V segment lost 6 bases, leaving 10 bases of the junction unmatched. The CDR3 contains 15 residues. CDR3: CASRTGDRLSGELFF. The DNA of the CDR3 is TGTGCCAGCAGAACAGGGGATCGGTTGTCCGGGGAGCTGTTTTTT.

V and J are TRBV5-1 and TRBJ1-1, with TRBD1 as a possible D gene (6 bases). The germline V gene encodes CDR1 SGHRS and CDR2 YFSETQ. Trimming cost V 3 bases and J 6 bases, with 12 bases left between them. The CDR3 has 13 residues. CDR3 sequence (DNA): TGCGCCAGCAGCTCACAGGGATTCGCTGAAGCTTTCTTT. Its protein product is CASSSQGFAEAFF.

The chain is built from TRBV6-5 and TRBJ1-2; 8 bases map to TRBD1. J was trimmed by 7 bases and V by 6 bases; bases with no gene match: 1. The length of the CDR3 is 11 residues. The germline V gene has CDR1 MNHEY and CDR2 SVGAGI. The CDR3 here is CASRTGVGYTF. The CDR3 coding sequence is TGTGCCAGCAGGACAGGGGTTGGCTACACCTTC.

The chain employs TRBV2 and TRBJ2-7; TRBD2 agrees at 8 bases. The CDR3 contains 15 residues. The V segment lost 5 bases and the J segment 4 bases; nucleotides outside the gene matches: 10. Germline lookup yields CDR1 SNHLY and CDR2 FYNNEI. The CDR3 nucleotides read TGTGCCAGCAGTTCCCGACTAGCGCCCTTTTACGAGCAGTACTTC. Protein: CASSSRLAPFYEQYF.

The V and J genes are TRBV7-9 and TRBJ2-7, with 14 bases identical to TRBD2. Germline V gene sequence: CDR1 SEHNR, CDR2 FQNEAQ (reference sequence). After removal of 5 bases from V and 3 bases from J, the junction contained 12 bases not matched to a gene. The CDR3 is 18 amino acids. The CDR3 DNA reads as TGTGCCAGCAGCCTAGGGACTAGCGGGAGCCAATTGGGCTACGAGCAGTACTTC. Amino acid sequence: CASSLGTSGSQLGYEQYF.

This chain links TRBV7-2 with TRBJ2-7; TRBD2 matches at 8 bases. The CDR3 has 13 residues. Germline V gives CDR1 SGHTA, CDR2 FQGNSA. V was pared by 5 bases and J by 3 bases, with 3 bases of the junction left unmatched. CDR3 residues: CASSPSGGYEQYF. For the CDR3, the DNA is TGTGCCAGCAGCCCCAGCGGGGGCTACGAGCAGTACTTC.

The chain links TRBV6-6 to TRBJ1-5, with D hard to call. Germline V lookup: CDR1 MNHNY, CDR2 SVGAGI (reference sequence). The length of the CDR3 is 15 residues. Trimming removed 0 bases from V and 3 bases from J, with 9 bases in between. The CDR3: CASSYSSRYNQPQHF. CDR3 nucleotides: TGTGCCAGCAGTTACTCCAGCAGGTACAATCAGCCCCAGCATTTT.

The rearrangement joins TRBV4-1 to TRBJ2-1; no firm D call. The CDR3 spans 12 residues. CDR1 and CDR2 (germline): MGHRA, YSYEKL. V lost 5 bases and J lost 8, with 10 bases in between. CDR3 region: CASSSPRHEQFF. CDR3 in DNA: TGCGCCAGCAGCTCCCCTAGACATGAGCAGTTCTTC.

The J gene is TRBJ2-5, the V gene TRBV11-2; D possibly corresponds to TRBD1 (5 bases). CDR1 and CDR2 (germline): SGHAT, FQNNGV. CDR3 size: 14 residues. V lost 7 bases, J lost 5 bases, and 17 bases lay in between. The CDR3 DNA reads TGTGCCAGCAACCGTATTAACAGGATGGAGACCCAGTACTTC. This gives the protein CASNRINRMETQYF.

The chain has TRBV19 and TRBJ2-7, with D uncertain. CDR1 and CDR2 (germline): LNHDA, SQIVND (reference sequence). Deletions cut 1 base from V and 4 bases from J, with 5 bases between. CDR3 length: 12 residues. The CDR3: CASSIGSYEQYF. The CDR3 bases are TGTGCCAGTAGTATAGGTTCTTACGAGCAGTACTTC. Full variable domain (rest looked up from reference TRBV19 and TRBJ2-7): DGGITQSPKYLFRKEGQNVTLSCEQNLNHDAMYWYRQDPGQGLRLIYYSQIVNDFQKGDIAEGYSVSREKKESFPLTVTSAQKNPTAFYLCASSIGSYEQYFGPGTRLTVT.

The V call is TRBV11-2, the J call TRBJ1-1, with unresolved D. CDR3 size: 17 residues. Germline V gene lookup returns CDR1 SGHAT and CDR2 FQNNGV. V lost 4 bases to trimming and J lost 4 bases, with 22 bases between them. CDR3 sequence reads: CASSSSTLPGIFTEAFF. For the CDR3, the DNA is TGTGCCAGCAGCTCCTCGACCCTCCCGGGGATTTTCACTGAAGCTTTCTTT.

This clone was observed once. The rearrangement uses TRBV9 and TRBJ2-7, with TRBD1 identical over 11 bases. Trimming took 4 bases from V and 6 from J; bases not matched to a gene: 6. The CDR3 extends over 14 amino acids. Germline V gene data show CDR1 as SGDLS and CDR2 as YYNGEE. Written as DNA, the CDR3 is TGTGCCAGCAGCACCGGGACAGGGGGGTCCGAGCAGTACTTC. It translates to CASSTGTGGSEQYF.